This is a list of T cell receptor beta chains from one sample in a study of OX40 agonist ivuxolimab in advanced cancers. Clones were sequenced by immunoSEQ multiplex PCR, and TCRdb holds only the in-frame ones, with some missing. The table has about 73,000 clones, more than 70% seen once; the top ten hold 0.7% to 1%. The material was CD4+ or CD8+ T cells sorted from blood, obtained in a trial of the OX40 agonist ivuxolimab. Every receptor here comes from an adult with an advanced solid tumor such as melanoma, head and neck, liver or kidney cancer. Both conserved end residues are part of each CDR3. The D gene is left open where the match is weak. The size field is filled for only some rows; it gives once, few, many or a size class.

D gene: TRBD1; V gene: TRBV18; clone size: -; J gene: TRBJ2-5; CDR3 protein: CASSPPEDRSYQETQYF; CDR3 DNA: TGTGCCAGCTCACCACCGGAGGACAGGAGTTACCAAGAGACCCAGTACTTC
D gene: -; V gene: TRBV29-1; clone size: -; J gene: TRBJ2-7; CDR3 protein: CSVEVTSGGRRQYF; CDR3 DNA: TGCAGCGTTGAAGTTACCTCTGGGGGTCGACGGCAGTACTTC
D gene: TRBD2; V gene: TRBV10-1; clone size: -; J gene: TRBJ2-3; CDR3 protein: CATPGLAGPTSTDTQYF; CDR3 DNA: TGCGCCACCCCCGGACTAGCGGGGCCTACGAGCACAGATACGCAGTATTTT
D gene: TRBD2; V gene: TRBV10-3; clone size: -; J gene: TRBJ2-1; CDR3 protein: CAISESSGGSGQFF; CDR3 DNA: TGTGCCATCAGTGAGTCTAGCGGGGGATCGGGGCAGTTCTTC
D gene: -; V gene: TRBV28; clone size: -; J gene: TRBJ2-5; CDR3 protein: CASSLISKETQYF; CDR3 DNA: TGTGCCAGCAGTTTAATTTCGAAGGAGACCCAGTACTTC
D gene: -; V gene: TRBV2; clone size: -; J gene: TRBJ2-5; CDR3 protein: CASRPGQIRQETQYF; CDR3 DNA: TGTGCCAGCAGGCCTGGACAGATCCGGCAAGAGACCCAGTACTTC
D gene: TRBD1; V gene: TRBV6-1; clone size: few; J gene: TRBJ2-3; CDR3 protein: CASSGQGTTDTQYF; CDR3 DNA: TGTGCCAGCAGTGGACAGGGGACGACGGATACGCAGTATTTT
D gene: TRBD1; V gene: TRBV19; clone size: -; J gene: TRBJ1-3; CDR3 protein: CASSMRDSSGNTIYF; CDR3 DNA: TGTGCCAGTAGTATGCGGGACAGCTCTGGAAACACCATATATTTT
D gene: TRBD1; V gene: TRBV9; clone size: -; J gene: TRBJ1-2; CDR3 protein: CASSVQGDYGYTF; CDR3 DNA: TGTGCCAGCAGCGTACAGGGGGACTATGGCTACACCTTC
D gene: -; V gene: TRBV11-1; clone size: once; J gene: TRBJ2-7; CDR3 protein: CASSLAGISYEQYF; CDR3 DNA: TGTGCCAGCAGCTTAGCGGGGATCTCCTACGAGCAGTACTTC
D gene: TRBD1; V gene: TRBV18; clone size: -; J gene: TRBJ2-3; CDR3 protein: CASSPQGTGGADTQYF; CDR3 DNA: TGTGCCAGCTCACCCCAAGGGACAGGGGGCGCGGATACGCAGTATTTT
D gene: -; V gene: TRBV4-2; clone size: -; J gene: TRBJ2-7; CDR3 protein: CASSQGIGSSYEQYF; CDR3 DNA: TGTGCCAGCAGCCAAGGAATTGGTAGCAGCTACGAGCAGTACTTC
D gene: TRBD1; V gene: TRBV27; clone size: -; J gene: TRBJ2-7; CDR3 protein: CASDWTGNIVYEQYF; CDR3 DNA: TGTGCCAGCGACTGGACAGGGAATATTGTCTACGAGCAGTACTTC
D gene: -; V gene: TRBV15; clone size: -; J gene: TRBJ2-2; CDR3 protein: CATGRNTGELFF; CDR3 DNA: TGTGCCACCGGACGGAACACCGGGGAGCTGTTTTTT
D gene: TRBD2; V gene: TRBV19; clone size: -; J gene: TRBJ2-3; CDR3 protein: CASSGLATQYF; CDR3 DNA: TGTGCCAGTAGTGGACTAGCTACGCAGTATTTT
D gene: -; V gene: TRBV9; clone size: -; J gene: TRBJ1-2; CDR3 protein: CASSVDRGAGYGYTF; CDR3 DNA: TGTGCCAGCAGCGTAGATCGGGGGGCTGGCTATGGCTACACCTTC
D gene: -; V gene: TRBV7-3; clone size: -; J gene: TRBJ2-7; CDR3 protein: CASSVPGLEKCEQYF; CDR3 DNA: TGTGCCAGCAGCGTCCCGGGATTAGAGAAATGCGAGCAGTACTTC
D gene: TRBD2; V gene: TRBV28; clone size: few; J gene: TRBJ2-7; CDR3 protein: CASSRGGRPPYEQYF; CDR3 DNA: TGTGCCAGCAGCCGGGGGGGACGACCGCCCTACGAGCAGTACTTC
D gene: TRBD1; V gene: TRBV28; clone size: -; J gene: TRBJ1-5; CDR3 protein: CASNTADRGLQPQHF; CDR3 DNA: TGTGCCAGCAACACCGCGGACAGGGGGCTTCAGCCCCAGCATTTT
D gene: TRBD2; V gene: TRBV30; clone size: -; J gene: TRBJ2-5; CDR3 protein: CAWRRLAGVPGEYF; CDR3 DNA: TGTGCCTGGAGACGCCTAGCGGGGGTACCGGGAGAGTACTTC
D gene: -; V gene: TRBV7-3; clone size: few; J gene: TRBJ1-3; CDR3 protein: CASSLSGTGNTIYF; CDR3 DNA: TGTGCCAGCAGCTTATCTGGAACTGGAAACACCATATATTTT
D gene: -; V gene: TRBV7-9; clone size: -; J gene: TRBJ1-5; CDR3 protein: CASSPGDHQPQHF; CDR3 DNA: TGTGCCAGCAGCCCCGGGGATCATCAGCCCCAGCATTTT
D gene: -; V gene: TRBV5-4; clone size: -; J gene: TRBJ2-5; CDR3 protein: CASSPVGLQETQYF; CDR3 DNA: TGTGCCAGCAGCCCAGTGGGACTCCAAGAGACCCAGTACTTC
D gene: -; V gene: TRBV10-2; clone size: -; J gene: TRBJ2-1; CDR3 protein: CASMLEEVRNEQFF; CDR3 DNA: TGCGCCAGCATGCTTGAAGAGGTGAGGAATGAGCAGTTCTTC
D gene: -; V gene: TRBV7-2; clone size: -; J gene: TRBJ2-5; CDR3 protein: CASSFSGTSKTQYF; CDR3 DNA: TGTGCCAGCAGCTTCTCCGGGACTTCTAAGACCCAGTACTTC
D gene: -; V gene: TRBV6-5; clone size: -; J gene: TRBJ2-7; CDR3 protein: CASSYSRGYEQYF; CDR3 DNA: TGTGCCAGCAGTTACTCTCGAGGCTACGAGCAGTACTTC
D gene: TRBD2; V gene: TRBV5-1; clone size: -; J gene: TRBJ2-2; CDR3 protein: CASSPSGGNTGELFF; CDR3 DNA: TGCGCCAGCAGCCCTAGCGGGGGGAACACCGGGGAGCTGTTTTTT
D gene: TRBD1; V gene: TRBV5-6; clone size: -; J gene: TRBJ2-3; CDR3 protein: CASSSTPMTGITDTQYF; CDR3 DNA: TGTGCCAGCAGCTCTACCCCAATGACAGGGATCACAGATACGCAGTATTTT
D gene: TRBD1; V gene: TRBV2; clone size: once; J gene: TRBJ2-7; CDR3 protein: CASSVDRGPYEQYF; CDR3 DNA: TGTGCCAGCAGTGTGGACAGGGGGCCTTACGAGCAGTACTTC
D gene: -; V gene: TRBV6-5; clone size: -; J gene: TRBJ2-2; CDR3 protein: CASKQGNTGELFF; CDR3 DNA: TGTGCCAGCAAACAGGGTAACACCGGGGAGCTGTTTTTT
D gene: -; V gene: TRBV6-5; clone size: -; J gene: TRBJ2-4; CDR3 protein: CASSYSGGRDIQYF; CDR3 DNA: TGTGCCAGCAGTTACTCCGGGGGCAGAGACATTCAGTACTTC
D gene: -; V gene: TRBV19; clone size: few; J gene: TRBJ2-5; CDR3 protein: CASSPGKDWKTQYF; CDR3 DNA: TGTGCCAGTAGTCCCGGAAAAGACTGGAAGACCCAGTACTTC
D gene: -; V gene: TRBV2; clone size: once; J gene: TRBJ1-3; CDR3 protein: CASSGTPLGNTIYF; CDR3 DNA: TGTGCCAGCTCCGGGACACCGCTTGGAAACACCATATATTTT
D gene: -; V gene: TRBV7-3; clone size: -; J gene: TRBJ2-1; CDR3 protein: CASSLNGEDEQFF; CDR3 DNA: TGTGCCAGCAGCTTAAACGGTGAGGATGAGCAGTTCTTC
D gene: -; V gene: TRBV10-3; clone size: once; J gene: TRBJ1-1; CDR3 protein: CATSGFGQGNTEAFF; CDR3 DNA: TGTGCCACGTCGGGGTTTGGGCAAGGGAACACTGAAGCTTTCTTT
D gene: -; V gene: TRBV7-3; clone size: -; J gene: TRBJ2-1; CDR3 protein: CASSSPQGTQFF; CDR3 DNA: TGTGCCAGCAGCTCCCCGCAGGGTACGCAGTTCTTC
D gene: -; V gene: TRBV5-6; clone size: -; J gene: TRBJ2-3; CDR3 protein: CASRYGGGADTQYF; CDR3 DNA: TGTGCCAGCAGATACGGAGGGGGCGCGGATACGCAGTATTTT
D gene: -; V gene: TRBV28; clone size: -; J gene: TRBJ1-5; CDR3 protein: CASSFTGNQPQHF; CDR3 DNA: TGTGCCAGCAGTTTTACAGGCAATCAGCCCCAGCATTTT
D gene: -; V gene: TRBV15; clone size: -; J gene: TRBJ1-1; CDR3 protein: CATSRVGGTEAFF; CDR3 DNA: TGTGCCACCAGCAGAGTTGGCGGCACTGAAGCTTTCTTT
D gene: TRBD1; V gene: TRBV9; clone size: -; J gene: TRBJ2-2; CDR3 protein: CASSGTGDTGELFF; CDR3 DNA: TGTGCCAGCAGCGGGACAGGGGACACCGGGGAGCTGTTTTTT
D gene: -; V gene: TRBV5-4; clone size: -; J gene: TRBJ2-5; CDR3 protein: CASSLEATVQETQYF; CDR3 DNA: TGTGCCAGCAGCTTGGAGGCCACAGTACAAGAGACCCAGTACTTC
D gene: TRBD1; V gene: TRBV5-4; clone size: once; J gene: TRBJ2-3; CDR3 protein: CASSDRTGFTDTQYF; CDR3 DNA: TGTGCCAGCAGCGACCGGACAGGCTTCACAGATACGCAGTATTTT
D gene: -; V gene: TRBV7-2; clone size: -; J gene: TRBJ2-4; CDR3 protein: CASSLPITAGVVAKNIQYF; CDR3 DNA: TGTGCCAGCAGCTTACCTATCACCGCAGGGGTGGTAGCCAAAAACATTCAGTACTTC
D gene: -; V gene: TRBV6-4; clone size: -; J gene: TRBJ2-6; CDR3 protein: CASSEGLSGANVLTF; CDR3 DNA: TGTGCCAGCAGTGAGGGCCTCTCTGGGGCCAACGTCCTGACTTTC
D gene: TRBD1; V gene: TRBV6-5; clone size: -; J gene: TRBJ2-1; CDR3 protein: CASSYEQGSYNEQFF; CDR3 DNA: TGTGCCAGCAGTTACGAACAGGGGTCCTACAATGAGCAGTTCTTC
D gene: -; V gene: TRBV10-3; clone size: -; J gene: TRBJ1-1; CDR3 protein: CAIRGEGVEAFF; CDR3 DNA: TGTGCCATCAGGGGGGAGGGGGTTGAAGCTTTCTTT
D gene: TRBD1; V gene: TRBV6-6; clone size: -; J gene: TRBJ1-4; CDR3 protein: CASSPGQGNEKLFF; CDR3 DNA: TGTGCCAGCAGCCCTGGACAGGGTAATGAAAAACTGTTTTTT
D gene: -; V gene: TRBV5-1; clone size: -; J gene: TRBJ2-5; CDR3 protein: CASSPGGRAETQYF; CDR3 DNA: TGCGCCAGCAGCCCCGGCGGCAGGGCGGAGACCCAGTACTTC
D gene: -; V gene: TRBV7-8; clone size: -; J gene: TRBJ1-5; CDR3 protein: CASSLAIKEPQHF; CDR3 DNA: TGTGCCAGCAGCTTAGCCATCAAGGAGCCCCAGCATTTT
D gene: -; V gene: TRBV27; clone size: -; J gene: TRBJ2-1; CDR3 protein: CASSSRVNEQFF; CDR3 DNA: TGTGCCAGCAGTTCTCGGGTGAATGAGCAGTTCTTC
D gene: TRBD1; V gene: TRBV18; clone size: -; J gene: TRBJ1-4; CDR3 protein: CASSRGQGSGEKLFF; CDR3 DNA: TGTGCCAGCTCACGCGGACAGGGGAGCGGTGAAAAACTGTTTTTT
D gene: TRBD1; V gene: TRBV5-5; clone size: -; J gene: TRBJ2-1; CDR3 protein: CASNRQGGYNEQFF; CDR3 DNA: TGTGCCAGCAACCGACAGGGGGGCTACAATGAGCAGTTCTTC
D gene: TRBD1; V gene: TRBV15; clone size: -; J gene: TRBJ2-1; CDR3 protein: CATSTGQTGEQFF; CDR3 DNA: TGTGCCACCAGCACGGGACAGACGGGTGAGCAGTTCTTC
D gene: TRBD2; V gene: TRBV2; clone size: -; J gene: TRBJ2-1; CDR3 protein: CASSGTLAAHNEQFF; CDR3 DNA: TGTGCCAGCAGTGGAACCCTAGCGGCCCACAATGAGCAGTTCTTC
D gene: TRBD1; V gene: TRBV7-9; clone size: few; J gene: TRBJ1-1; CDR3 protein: CASSAGGMNTEAFF; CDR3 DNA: TGTGCCAGCAGTGCAGGGGGGATGAACACTGAAGCTTTCTTT
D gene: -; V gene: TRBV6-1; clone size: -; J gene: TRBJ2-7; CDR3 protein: CASSEPWEEQYF; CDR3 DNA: TGTGCCAGCAGTGAACCCTGGGAAGAGCAGTACTTC
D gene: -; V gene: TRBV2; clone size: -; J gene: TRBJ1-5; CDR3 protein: CASSELGRNQPQHF; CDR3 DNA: TGTGCCAGCAGTGAGCTTGGCAGAAATCAGCCCCAGCATTTT
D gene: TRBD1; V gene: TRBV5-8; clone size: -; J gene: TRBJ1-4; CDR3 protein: CASSVTGGPNEKLFF; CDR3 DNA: TGTGCCAGCAGCGTAACAGGGGGCCCCAATGAAAAACTGTTTTTT
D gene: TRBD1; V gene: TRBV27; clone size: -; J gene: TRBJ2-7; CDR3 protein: CASRPGGSNEQYF; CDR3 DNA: TGTGCCAGCAGACCAGGGGGTTCCAACGAGCAGTACTTC
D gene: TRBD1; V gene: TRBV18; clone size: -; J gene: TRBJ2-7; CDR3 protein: CASSLPGTGTYEQYF; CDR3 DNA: TGTGCCAGCTCACTCCCCGGGACAGGGACCTACGAGCAGTACTTC